This T cell receptor (beta chain) was captured by sequencing in a study of OX40 agonist ivuxolimab in advanced cancers. At the level of the study: Ivuxolimab, an agonistic anti-OX40 (CD134) antibody, was given to patients. Every 2 weeks, patients got intravenous ivuxolimab at one of six dose levels (0.01-10 mg/kg).

The CDR3 is 15 amino acids. V shed 4 bases and J shed 9 bases, with 16 bases lying between them. Germline assignment: CDR1 MNHEY and CDR2 SVGAGI. Study conclusions and caveats: At 0.1 to 3.0 mg/kg and by week 6, CD4+ and CD8+ T cells in the blood had expanded clonally.

TCRdb keeps only in-frame clones here, not all; method: immunoSEQ multiplex PCR. The sample has 40,000 to 60,000 clones; about 90% are singletons. Excluded were patients having autoimmune disease history or systemic immunosuppression. This clone occurred a few times. Its specificity is unknown. The chain recombines TRBV6-5 with TRBJ1-6, with D hard to call. This receptor was identified in an adult with an advanced solid tumor such as melanoma, head and neck, liver or kidney cancer. The specimen was CD4+ or CD8+ T cells sorted from blood, collected in a trial of the OX40 agonist ivuxolimab. DNA for the CDR3: TGTGCCAGCAGTTCGTTCGGTTGGTCTAGTTCACCCCTCCACTTT. This sequence encodes CASSSFGWSSSPLHF.